This record covers a single T cell receptor (beta chain). These data belong to a study of T cell changes during pregnancy in multiple sclerosis. The germline V gene encodes CDR1 SGHDT and CDR2 YYEEEE. Unmatched junction bases numbered 6, after V lost 4 bases and J lost 7 bases. The CDR3 runs 14 residues. The table came from immunoSEQ multiplex PCR; TCRdb's copy has only in-frame clones and leaves some out. This sample has approximately 100,000 clones, with about 94% found just once. The V and J genes are TRBV5-6 and TRBJ1-4; 8 bases line up with TRBD1. The TCR sequence derives from a female donor with multiple sclerosis, enrolled in a pregnancy study. The specimen was peripheral blood, collected before pregnancy. In DNA form, the CDR3 reads TGTGCCAGCAGCCCCAGGGGGCGCGTTGAAAAACTGTTTTTT. It translates to CASSPRGRVEKLFF.